This entry describes one T cell receptor (beta chain). Its antigen is not known. Germline V gene sequence: CDR1 SGHRS, CDR2 YFSETQ. V was cut by 0 bases and J by 2 bases, with 9 bases left in between. CDR3 length equals 14 residues. This specimen belongs to a study of beta chain features in type 1 diabetes. In the study overall: Cell yields, age and gender were similar between patients and healthy donors. All samples together contributed around 98,000,000 sorted cells for examination.

The isolated RNA, all of it, was reverse transcribed, so expressed TCRB transcripts were what got sequenced. Method: immunoSEQ multiplex PCR; TCRdb's copy keeps in-frame clones and lacks some. The profile shows 860,000 or so clones, roughly 17% of them singletons. Study observations and caveats: Shorter templates may be favored by PCR, equally so in patients and controls. The study found that naive, central memory and Treg TCRB repertoires appeared more similar in patients than in healthy donors.

This chain connects TRBV5-1 to TRBJ2-7, with unresolved D. This sequence originates from a woman aged 18-29 years in good health. Sequencing used naive CD4+ T cells from blood. The CDR3 DNA sequence: TGCGCCAGCAGCTTGGCTGGTCAAACCTACGAGCAGTACTTC. It yields the protein CASSLAGQTYEQYF.